This record looks at one T cell receptor (beta chain) sequence and its context. The sample belongs to a study of blood T cell repertoires in COVID-19. Study overall: PBMCs, B-cell-depleted T cells, or T cells provided the cDNA or gDNA that made up the material.

With V trimmed by 4 bases and J by 1 base, 5 bases remained unmatched. The CDR3 covers 15 residues. Germline loops: CDR1 LGHNA, CDR2 YNFKEQ. The data were produced by immunoSEQ multiplex PCR, yet TCRdb's version contains in-frame clones alone and is incomplete. The sample has roughly 120,000 clones; roughly nine tenths are singletons. The sample taken for sequencing was peripheral blood. The receptor's source is a man aged 65 to 85 who had recovered from COVID-19. The chain employs TRBV4-2 and TRBJ2-7, with 9 positions matching TRBD2. The CDR3 sequence is CASSREAGGSYEQYF. The CDR3, as DNA: TGTGCCAGCAGCCGAGAAGCGGGAGGATCCTACGAGCAGTACTTC.